A single sample gave rise to the 21 T cell receptor beta chains below, sequenced in a study of shared clonotypes between healthy human individuals. Clones were sequenced by immunoSEQ multiplex PCR, and TCRdb holds only the in-frame ones, with some missing. There are some 2,000,000 clones in the sample; approximately 94% occur only once, and around 0.13% lies in the top ten. Material: naive CD4+ T cells sorted from blood. Subset meaning: CD45RA+ positively selected. Receptors originate from a young man in good health.

The chain has TRBV7-9 and TRBJ2-5; unclear D gene. Germline assignment: CDR1 SEHNR and CDR2 FQNEAQ (reference sequence). The CDR3 is 17 residues long. The V gene lost 5 bases and the J gene lost 0 bases, with 19 bases spanning the gap. In nucleotides, the CDR3 is TGTGCCAGCAGCCGAACTTTTTTAGGACCGTACCAAGAGACCCAGTACTTC. Translation: CASSRTFLGPYQETQYF.

The gene calls are TRBV6-5 and TRBJ2-5; 11 bases match TRBD1. The CDR3 is made up of 15 amino acids. Germline V gene lookup returns CDR1 MNHEY and CDR2 SVGAGI. V was pared by 4 bases and J by 6 bases, with 7 bases of the junction left unmatched. CDR3 nucleotide sequence: TGTGCCAGCAGTTCGCCCAGGACAGGGGGCCAGACCCAGTACTTC. It encodes CASSSPRTGGQTQYF.

Only one count was recorded for this clone. The chain employs TRBV6-1 and TRBJ1-1; D is possibly TRBD1 (5 bases). Germline V lookup: CDR1 MNHNS, CDR2 SASEGT. Trimming stripped 4 bases from V and 3 bases from J, with 18 bases between. This CDR3 is 16 amino acids long. The CDR3 loop is CASSALHGGEDTEAFF. The CDR3 coding sequence is TGTGCCAGCAGTGCCCTTCATGGGGGGGAAGACACTGAAGCTTTCTTT.

The chain employs TRBV2 and TRBJ2-7, with D possibly matching TRBD1 (5 bases). Germline V gives CDR1 SNHLY, CDR2 FYNNEI. The CDR3 spans 15 residues. V lost 4 bases and J lost 7, with 20 bases in between. The CDR3 here is CASSGRPSKGSEQYF. Here the CDR3 DNA reads TGTGCCAGCAGTGGTCGGCCAAGCAAGGGGTCTGAGCAGTACTTC.

V and J are TRBV7-2 and TRBJ2-7, with 9 bases matching TRBD1. The CDR3 runs 15 residues. The junction had 6 bases not matched to a gene; V was cut back by 4 bases and J by 2 bases. CDR1 is SGHTA, CDR2 FQGNSA, per germline. CDR3 sequence: CASSSPGQGPYEQYF. The DNA for the CDR3 is TGTGCCAGCAGCTCTCCGGGACAGGGTCCCTACGAGCAGTACTTC.

The V and J genes are TRBV5-1 and TRBJ2-7; TRBD2 aligns across 9 bases. CDR3 size: 16 residues. Germline trimming cut 2 bases from V and 5 bases from J; bases unmatched to any gene: 11. Germline CDR1 reads SGHRS; CDR2 reads YFSETQ. The chain's CDR3 is CASSLAGGASRNEQYF. DNA of the CDR3: TGCGCCAGCAGCTTAGCGGGGGGCGCCTCGAGGAACGAGCAGTACTTC. Combining the CDR3 with reference TRBV5-1 and TRBJ2-7 gives the whole variable domain KAGVTQTPRYLIKTRGQQVTLSCSPISGHRSVSWYQQTPGQGLQFLFEYFSETQRNKGNFPGRFSGRQFSNSRSEMNVSTLELGDSALYLCASSLAGGASRNEQYFGPGTRLTVT.

Comments on this clone: The junction departs from germline at one end; a sequencing error may be responsible. Other DNA sequences from this sample encode an identical CDR3 as well. The rearrangement joins TRBV6-6 to TRBJ2-7; D gene ambiguous. Germline V gives CDR1 MNHNY, CDR2 SVGAGI (reference sequence). This CDR3 is built from 12 residues. CDR3 sequence (DNA): TGTGCCAGCAGCTACTCGTCCTACGAGCAGTACTTC. Protein sequence: CASSYSSYEQYF.

The chain combines TRBV5-1 with TRBJ2-7; D unresolved. CDR1 SGHRS and CDR2 YFSETQ come from the germline V gene. CDR3 length equals 15 residues. Trimming removed 4 bases at V and 0 bases at J, with 14 bases between. CDR3 bases: TGCGCCAGCAGCCCCCGCTCTGGTAGCTCCTACGAGCAGTACTTC. Residues: CASSPRSGSSYEQYF. Complete variable domain (other parts from reference TRBV5-1 and TRBJ2-7): KAGVTQTPRYLIKTRGQQVTLSCSPISGHRSVSWYQQTPGQGLQFLFEYFSETQRNKGNFPGRFSGRQFSNSRSEMNVSTLELGDSALYLCASSPRSGSSYEQYFGPGTRLTVT.

The J gene is TRBJ2-1, the V gene TRBV10-3, with 8 bases lining up with TRBD2. Germline V gene data show CDR1 as ENHRY and CDR2 as SYGVKD. The V segment lost 6 bases and the J segment 0 bases; nucleotides outside the gene matches: 4. The CDR3 sequence is 15 residues long. This CDR3 reads CAIRVGTSSYNEQFF. In nucleotides, the CDR3 is TGTGCCATCAGGGTCGGGACTAGCTCCTACAATGAGCAGTTCTTC.

The gene calls are TRBV7-9 and TRBJ2-2, with TRBD1 identical over 7 bases. Losses at the gene ends were 6 bases for V and 1 base for J; bases not matched to a gene: 17. Germline CDR1 and CDR2: SEHNR and FQNEAQ (reference sequence). This CDR3 is 19 amino acids long. Here the CDR3 reads CASRIPGTEPQRNTGELFF. The CDR3 DNA reads TGTGCCAGCAGGATACCGGGGACAGAACCCCAGAGGAACACCGGGGAGCTGTTTTTT. Full variable domain (rest looked up from reference TRBV7-9 and TRBJ2-2): DTGVSQNPRHKITKRGQNVTFRCDPISEHNRLYWYRQTLGQGPEFLTYFQNEAQLEKSRLLSDRFSAERPKGSFSTLEIQRTEQGDSAMYLCASRIPGTEPQRNTGELFFGEGSRLTVL.

As concerns this clone: The same CDR3 can be traced to other DNA sequences in this sample. This chain joins TRBV7-9 and TRBJ1-1, with TRBD1 identical over 7 bases. This CDR3 spans 14 amino acids. Germline CDR1 is SEHNR and CDR2 is FQNEAQ (reference sequence). With V trimmed by 5 bases and J by 1 base, 4 bases remained unmatched. The CDR3 is CASSPRTGNTEAFF. The CDR3 DNA reads TGTGCCAGCAGCCCTCGGACAGGGAACACTGAAGCTTTCTTT.

The chain employs TRBV7-9 and TRBJ2-1; D not certain. In germline, CDR1 is SEHNR, CDR2 FQNEAQ (reference sequence). The CDR3 is 10 residues long. V was clipped by 5 bases and J by 6 bases, with 2 bases between them. The CDR3: CASSGNEQFF. CDR3 sequence (DNA): TGTGCCAGCAGCGGCAATGAGCAGTTCTTC.

The chain is built from TRBV30 and TRBJ2-7, with 9 bases that match TRBD1. This CDR3 region has 13 residues. Trimming cost V 5 bases and J 1 base; bases outside gene matches: 3. Looked up from germline, CDR1 is GTSNPN and CDR2 is SVGIG (reference sequence). CDR3 loop: CAWGQGKSYEQYF. The CDR3 nucleotides read TGTGCCTGGGGACAGGGGAAATCCTACGAGCAGTACTTC.

V usage is TRBV7-8 and J usage is TRBJ1-5; D may be TRBD1 (5 bases). Germline CDR1 and CDR2: SGHVS and FQNEAQ. Trimming pared 2 bases from V and 1 base from J, leaving 9 bases between. This CDR3 region has 15 residues. CDR3 DNA sequence: TGTGCCAGCAGCTTATCCCGGGACAGCAATCAGCCCCAGCATTTT. It encodes CASSLSRDSNQPQHF.

The chain links TRBV29-1 to TRBJ1-3, with TRBD1 as a possible D gene (6 bases). This CDR3 region has 14 residues. Per germline, CDR1 SQVTM and CDR2 ANQGSEA. V shed 3 bases and J shed 0 bases, with 9 bases lying between them. The CDR3 DNA follows: TGCAGCGTTGATACAGGGCGCTCTGGAAACACCATATATTTT. Its protein is CSVDTGRSGNTIYF.

The rearrangement uses TRBV29-1 and TRBJ1-1; weak D call: TRBD1 (5 bases). The germline CDR1 and CDR2 sequences are SQVTM and ANQGSEA. The CDR3 contains 14 residues. V dropped 6 bases and J dropped 4 bases, with 18 bases sitting between them. This CDR3 reads CSVDDQGGVTEAFF. The CDR3 coding sequence is TGCAGCGTAGACGATCAGGGAGGGGTCACTGAAGCTTTCTTT.

As to this clone: Other DNA sequences in the same sample also yield this CDR3. The rearrangement joins TRBV18 to TRBJ2-3; 7 positions agree with TRBD1. This CDR3 region has 15 residues. V lost 1 base and J lost 1; bases outside the gene matches: 2. Germline CDR1 is KGHSH and CDR2 is LQKENI. CDR3 in amino acids: CASSPLTGGTDTQYF. Here the CDR3 DNA reads TGTGCCAGCTCACCACTAACAGGGGGCACAGATACGCAGTATTTT. Based on the CDR3 plus reference TRBV18 and TRBJ2-3, the full variable domain is NAGVMQNPRHLVRRRGQEARLRCSPMKGHSHVYWYRQLPEEGLKFMVYLQKENIIDESGMPKERFSAEFPKEGPSILRIQQVVRGDSAAYFCASSPLTGGTDTQYFGPGTRLTVL.

The chain combines TRBV5-1 with TRBJ2-1; D assignment may be TRBD1 or TRBD2 (6 bases each). Germline values: CDR1 SGHRS, CDR2 YFSETQ. Trimming left V 2 bases short and J 2 bases short, with 11 bases between. The CDR3 has 15 amino acids. CDR3 sequence: CASSLGGQAYNEQFF. The CDR3, as DNA: TGCGCCAGCAGCTTAGGGGGGCAGGCCTACAATGAGCAGTTCTTC.

The rearrangement joins TRBV5-1 to TRBJ2-1; no clear D gene. The CDR3 consists of 11 residues. Trimming left V 2 bases short and J 8 bases short, with 5 bases between. The germline V gene encodes CDR1 SGHRS and CDR2 YFSETQ. The CDR3 loop reads CASSFVHEQFF. DNA of the CDR3: TGCGCCAGCAGCTTTGTTCATGAGCAGTTCTTC.

J is TRBJ1-5 and V is TRBV19; D not certain. The V and J ends lost 3 bases and 3 bases respectively, with 15 bases between them. CDR3 length equals 16 residues. Germline values: CDR1 LNHDA, CDR2 SQIVND (reference sequence). The CDR3: CASSMDLNVINQPQHF. The CDR3 bases are TGTGCCAGTAGTATGGACTTGAATGTTATCAATCAGCCCCAGCATTTT.

The V and J genes are TRBV27 and TRBJ2-7; no clear D gene. Trimming left V 8 bases short and J 5 bases short, with 16 bases between. Germline CDR1 and CDR2: MNHEY and SMNVEV (reference sequence). The CDR3 contains 13 residues. The chain's CDR3 is CASSLSPGHEQYF. Written as DNA, the CDR3 is TGTGCCAGCTCCCTCTCACCAGGCCACGAGCAGTACTTC.